This T cell receptor (beta chain) was documented in a study of vaccination and CD4 T cells after COVID-19. As to treatment: roughly 11-day PBMC culture with coronavirus spike peptide pools or control peptides (ViraFEST assay). ViraFEST used peptide pools to expand antigen-specific T cells before TCR sequencing. The length of the CDR3 is 17 residues. CDR1 and CDR2 from the germline V gene are SGHDT and YYEEEE. V shed 4 bases and J 2 bases; nucleotides not matched to a gene: 10. Researchers used the Oncomine TCR Beta short-read assay to sequence DNA from cultured CD4+ T cells. Using its own MiXCR run on the PCR reads, TCRdb lists one record per CDR3 protein. The sample lists about 9,700 distinct CDR3 sequences; more than 60% were seen once. Remarks on this clonotype: Its matching antigen is unknown.

The material sequenced was CD4+ T cells from blood, cultured in vitro. The sequence derives from a human donor who had recovered from COVID-19. The J gene is TRBJ2-7, the V gene TRBV5-6, with 12 bases lining up with TRBD2. As DNA, the CDR3 is TGTGCCAGCAGCCCGTGGACTAGCGGGAAACCGCCCTACGAGCAGTACTTC. It is translated as CASSPWTSGKPPYEQYF.